The 27 T cell receptor beta chains reported below all come from one sample, sequenced in a study of PD-1 blockade in mismatch repair-deficient tumors. Produced via immunoSEQ multiplex PCR; TCRdb's table is partial and in-frame only. This table has 120,000 or so clones, approximately 86% appearing once. Material: peripheral blood, obtained 44 weeks after starting pembrolizumab. Source of these receptors: an adult with mismatch repair-deficient cancer.

The chain links TRBV11-3 to TRBJ2-7; 8 bases fit TRBD1. Germline CDR1 is SGHNT and CDR2 is YENEEA. CDR3 length: 15 residues. Trimming cost V 5 bases and J 3 bases; bases outside gene matches: 9. CDR3 sequence reads: CASSSRGHQFYEQYF. CDR3 coding DNA: TGTGCCAGCAGCAGCAGGGGGCACCAATTCTACGAGCAGTACTTC.

The chain uses TRBV7-8 and TRBJ2-1, with a weak D call TRBD1 (6 bases). The CDR3 length is 15 residues. Germline V CDR1 and CDR2: SGHVS, FQNEAQ. V lost 2 bases and J lost 4, with 12 bases in between. DNA of the CDR3: TGTGCCAGCAGCTTACGGACAGTTCATTACAATGAGCAGTTCTTC. This encodes CASSLRTVHYNEQFF. The whole variable domain, filled in from reference TRBV7-8 and TRBJ2-1, reads GAGVSQSPRYKVAKRGQDVALRCDPISGHVSLFWYQQALGQGPEFLTYFQNEAQLDKSGLPSDRFFAERPEGSVSTLKIQRTQQEDSAVYLCASSLRTVHYNEQFFGPGTRLTVL.

The chain employs TRBV10-2 and TRBJ2-5, with 9 bases matching TRBD2. After removal of 11 bases from V and 5 bases from J, the junction contained 6 bases not matched to a gene. The germline V gene has CDR1 WSHSY and CDR2 SAAADI. This CDR3 is built from 12 residues. The CDR3 DNA is TGCGCCTTTAGCGGGAGAGGTGAGACCCAGTACTTC. Its translation is CAFSGRGETQYF.

This chain joins TRBV6-5 and TRBJ2-7; D may match TRBD1 or TRBD2 (5 bases each). The CDR3 has 15 residues. Germline V gene lookup returns CDR1 MNHEY and CDR2 SVGAGI. Between the trimmed V and J ends, which lost 8 bases and 2 bases, there was a span of 19 bases. The CDR3 region is CASANAGTGPYEQYF. Here the CDR3 DNA reads TGTGCCAGCGCGAACGCCGGGACGGGACCCTACGAGCAGTACTTC.

This clone was counted between two and nine times. V gene TRBV19 combines with J gene TRBJ1-1; D not certain. This CDR3 comprises 13 residues. Trimming removed 5 bases from V and 0 bases from J, with 7 bases in between. CDR1 LNHDA and CDR2 SQIVND come from the germline V gene (reference sequence). The CDR3 is CASSPYMNTEAFF. The DNA for the CDR3 is TGTGCCAGTAGTCCTTATATGAACACTGAAGCTTTCTTT.

This clone came up a few times. DNA of the CDR3: TGCGCCAGCAGCCAAGCGTGGCAGGTGCTGAGCGGCTACACCTTC. This translates into CASSQAWQVLSGYTF. This sequence joins TRBV4-3 and TRBJ1-2; D remains ambiguous. Trimming removed 1 base from V and 8 bases from J, with 17 bases in between. The CDR3 is 15 residues long. Germline V lookup: CDR1 LGHNA, CDR2 YSLEER.

The chain employs TRBV18 and TRBJ1-2; no firm D call. The ends were cut back, 6 bases at V and 3 bases at J, with 17 bases in the middle. Per the germline V gene, CDR1 is KGHSH and CDR2 is LQKENI. The length of the CDR3 is 15 residues. CDR3 protein: CASSQKVRADYGYTF. The CDR3 coding sequence is TGTGCCAGCTCCCAGAAGGTTAGGGCTGACTATGGCTACACCTTC.

This chain uses TRBV9 with TRBJ2-1; 12 bases are shared with TRBD2. The CDR3 extends over 16 amino acids. The junction had 8 bases not matched to a gene; V was cut back by 3 bases and J by 7 bases. Germline CDR1 reads SGDLS; CDR2 reads YYNGEE. DNA of the CDR3: TGTGCCAGCAGCGCCGGCGGGGGACTAGCGGGTAATGAGCAGTTCTTC. Translated, it gives CASSAGGGLAGNEQFF. Using reference TRBV9 and TRBJ2-1 for the parts outside the CDR3, the full variable domain is DSGVTQTPKHLITATGQRVTLRCSPRSGDLSVYWYQQSLDQGLQFLIQYYNGEERAKGNILERFSAQQFPDLHSELNLSSLELGDSALYFCASSAGGGLAGNEQFFGPGTRLTVL.

A single count supports this clone. V is TRBV29-1 and J is TRBJ2-3; tentative D call: TRBD2 (6 bases). The germline V and J ends were trimmed by 6 bases and 4 bases, with 11 bases remaining between them. Germline-derived CDR1 and CDR2 are SQVTM and ANQGSEA. There are 12 residues in the CDR3. Written as DNA, the CDR3 is TGCAGCGTATCGACTAGGCCAGATACGCAGTATTTT. Translation gives CSVSTRPDTQYF.

There are a few counts of this clone. This chain links TRBV5-6 with TRBJ1-2; D not resolved. Germline values: CDR1 SGHDT, CDR2 YYEEEE. V lost 4 bases, J lost 3 bases, and 13 bases lay in between. The CDR3 runs 14 residues. The CDR3 DNA reads TGTGCCAGCAGCCCCGACCCGGGGTACTATGGCTACACCTTC. It specifies CASSPDPGYYGYTF.

The rearrangement uses TRBV4-3 and TRBJ2-7; perhaps TRBD2 as D (5 bases). Between the trimmed V and J ends, which lost 1 base and 4 bases, there was a span of 11 bases. The CDR3 is 14 residues long. The germline gives CDR1 LGHNA, CDR2 YSLEER. In DNA form, the CDR3 reads TGCGCCAGCAGCCAAGCAAATAGAGGGTACGAGCAGTACTTC. Its translation: CASSQANRGYEQYF.

The J gene is TRBJ2-3, the V gene TRBV7-9; 10 bases map to TRBD2. The CDR3 totals 15 residues. Germline loops: CDR1 SEHNR, CDR2 FQNEAQ (reference sequence). V was pared by 7 bases and J by 8 bases, with 12 bases of the junction left unmatched. This CDR3 reads CASTTKGLAGVTQYF. As DNA, the CDR3 is TGTGCCAGCACCACAAAAGGGCTAGCGGGAGTTACGCAGTATTTT.

This clone has more than one count but fewer than ten. CDR3 nucleotide sequence: TGTGCCAGCAGCTTAGAGCTGGGCGGCGGGCAGTACTTC. Its protein is CASSLELGGGQYF. The chain carries TRBV7-9 and TRBJ2-7; D uncertain. V was cut by 1 base and J by 9 bases, with 13 bases left in between. The CDR3 runs 13 residues. Germline CDR1 SEHNR, CDR2 FQNEAQ (reference sequence).

The chain links TRBV7-8 to TRBJ2-4, with D possibly being TRBD1 (6 bases). Between the trimmed V and J ends, which lost 4 bases and 0 bases, there was a span of 13 bases. The CDR3 totals 16 residues. The germline gives CDR1 SGHVS, CDR2 FQNEAQ. CDR3 residues: CASSSGQNIAKNIQYF. The CDR3 DNA follows: TGTGCCAGCAGCTCAGGACAGAACATAGCCAAAAACATTCAGTACTTC.

This chain connects TRBV27 to TRBJ2-1; 8 bases are a match to TRBD2. CDR1 MNHEY and CDR2 SMNVEV come from the germline V gene (reference sequence). The CDR3 runs to 14 residues. The V segment lost 8 bases and the J segment 9 bases; nucleotides outside the gene matches: 12. The chain's CDR3 is CASGTGLGNSEQFF. Written as DNA, the CDR3 is TGTGCCAGCGGAACGGGACTAGGTAATTCTGAGCAGTTCTTC.

The chain carries TRBV6-6 and TRBJ2-3, with D hard to call. The germline V gene encodes CDR1 MNHNY and CDR2 SVGAGI (reference sequence). CDR3 length: 11 residues. The ends were cut back, 6 bases at V and 4 bases at J, with 5 bases in the middle. The CDR3 reads CASRVADTQYF. For the CDR3, the DNA is TGTGCCAGCAGGGTAGCAGATACGCAGTATTTT.

The rearrangement uses TRBV28 and TRBJ2-7; D is possibly TRBD1 (5 bases). The V gene's germline CDR1 is MDHEN and CDR2 SYDVKM. This CDR3 spans 15 amino acids. V lost 10 bases and J lost 3, with 22 bases in between. The CDR3 loop is CATRKGQARIYEQYF. As DNA, the CDR3 is TGTGCCACCCGCAAGGGGCAGGCCCGAATCTACGAGCAGTACTTC.

CDR3 sequence reads: CARTGAAGGNQPQHF. In nucleotides, the CDR3 is TGTGCCCGAACTGGGGCGGCAGGTGGCAATCAGCCCCAGCATTTT. This rearrangement joins TRBV19 to TRBJ1-5, with D possibly matching TRBD1 (5 bases). CDR1 and CDR2 from the germline V gene are LNHDA and SQIVND (reference sequence). The CDR3 runs to 15 residues. Trimming shortened V by 11 bases and J by 2 bases, and 19 bases separated the two germline ends.

This clone occurred many times. V is TRBV11-2 and J is TRBJ2-7, with D unresolved. Germline V gene data show CDR1 as SGHAT and CDR2 as FQNNGV. Trimming removed 2 bases from V and 1 base from J, with 6 bases in between. CDR3 length: 13 amino acids. DNA for the CDR3: TGTGCCAGCAGCTTATCGGGTTCCTACGAGCAGTACTTC. Translated, it gives CASSLSGSYEQYF. The full variable domain, with the rest looked up from reference TRBV11-2 and TRBJ2-7, is EAGVAQSPRYKIIEKRQSVAFWCNPISGHATLYWYQQILGQGPKLLIQFQNNGVVDDSQLPKDRFSAERLKGVDSTLKIQPAKLEDSAVYLCASSLSGSYEQYFGPGTRLTVT.

This clone has only one observation. CDR3: CASSLGTGNTEAFF. Written as DNA, the CDR3 is TGCGCCAGCAGCTTGGGGACAGGGAACACTGAAGCTTTCTTT. This chain connects TRBV5-1 to TRBJ1-1, with 7 bases that match TRBD1. The junction had 0 bases not matched to a gene; V was cut back by 0 bases and J by 1 base. CDR1 and CDR2 from the germline V gene are SGHRS and YFSETQ. The CDR3 runs 14 residues. Supplemented by reference TRBV5-1 and TRBJ1-1, the full variable domain reads KAGVTQTPRYLIKTRGQQVTLSCSPISGHRSVSWYQQTPGQGLQFLFEYFSETQRNKGNFPGRFSGRQFSNSRSEMNVSTLELGDSALYLCASSLGTGNTEAFFGQGTRLTVV.

This chain uses TRBV7-9 with TRBJ2-3; D is perhaps TRBD1 or TRBD2 (5 bases each). The germline gives CDR1 SEHNR, CDR2 FQNEAQ (reference sequence). This CDR3 has 14 residues. Trimming took off 5 bases at V and 5 bases at J, with 14 bases between the two ends. CDR3: CASSIRDGRDTQYF. In DNA form, the CDR3 reads TGTGCCAGCAGCATCCGGGACGGTAGAGATACGCAGTATTTT.

This chain links TRBV7-2 with TRBJ2-7; D not certain. This CDR3 has 14 residues. V was trimmed by 1 base and J by 6 bases, leaving 13 bases between them. Germline V CDR1 and CDR2: SGHTA, FQGNSA. CDR3 in DNA: TGTGCCAGCAGCTTAGATTTTGGTGGCAGCGAGCAGTACTTC. This sequence encodes CASSLDFGGSEQYF.

The rearrangement joins TRBV4-1 to TRBJ2-7; a possible D gene is TRBD1 (8 bases). V lost 0 bases and J 6 bases, leaving 18 bases between the germline ends. This CDR3 comprises 16 residues. From germline, CDR1 is MGHRA and CDR2 YSYEKL. The CDR3 coding sequence is TGCGCCAGCAGCCAAGAAAGGGTGTACAGGGGGGGCGAGCAGTACTTC. It specifies CASSQERVYRGGEQYF.

This clone was detected a few times. The chain uses TRBV21-1 and TRBJ1-2; the table's D call TRBD1 went unverified against the DNA. TRBV21-1 is a pseudogene. The CDR3 spans 15 residues. CDR3: CASSKIQAGADGYTF. The DNA for the CDR3 is TGTGCCAGCAGCAAAATACAAGCAGGGGCGGATGGCTACACCTTC.

The chain is built from TRBV19 and TRBJ1-1, with a weak D call TRBD1 (5 bases). The CDR3 sequence is 16 residues long. In germline, CDR1 is LNHDA, CDR2 SQIVND (reference sequence). V was clipped by 3 bases and J by 2 bases, with 16 bases between them. The CDR3 sequence is CASSILIGRGNTEAFF. The CDR3 DNA reads as TGTGCCAGTAGTATTTTAATCGGTAGGGGCAACACTGAAGCTTTCTTT.

V usage is TRBV28 and J usage is TRBJ2-3; D may be TRBD1 (5 bases). V lost 3 bases and J 1 base, leaving 8 bases between the germline ends. CDR3 length equals 14 residues. Germline V CDR1 and CDR2: MDHEN, SYDVKM. The CDR3, as DNA: TGTGCCAGCAGTTTTGGGGCAGGCACAGATACGCAGTATTTT. Translated: CASSFGAGTDTQYF.

This clone was counted once. V is TRBV4-1 and J is TRBJ2-3; 8 bases are a match to TRBD2. J was trimmed by 4 bases and V by 6 bases; bases with no gene match: 6. The CDR3 contains 14 residues. Per the germline V gene, CDR1 is MGHRA and CDR2 is YSYEKL. CDR3 DNA sequence: TGCGCCAGCAGACGGACTAGCATAGCAGATACGCAGTATTTT. This encodes CASRRTSIADTQYF.